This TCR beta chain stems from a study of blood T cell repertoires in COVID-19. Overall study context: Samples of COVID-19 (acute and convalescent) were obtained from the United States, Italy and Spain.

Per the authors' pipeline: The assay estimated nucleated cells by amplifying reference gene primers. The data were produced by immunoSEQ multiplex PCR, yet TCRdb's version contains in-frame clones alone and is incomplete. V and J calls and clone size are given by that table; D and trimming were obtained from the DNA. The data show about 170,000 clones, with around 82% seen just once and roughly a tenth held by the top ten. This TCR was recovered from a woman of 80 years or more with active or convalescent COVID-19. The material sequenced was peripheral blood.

The CDR3 DNA sequence: TGTGCCAGCAGCTTAGCTCAGGGGCAGGGAAACACCATATATTTT. As protein: CASSLAQGQGNTIYF. This sequence joins TRBV7-7 and TRBJ1-3, with D tentatively TRBD1 (6 bases). Looked up from germline, CDR1 is SSHAT and CDR2 is FNYEAQ (reference sequence). CDR3 length: 15 amino acids. The V and J ends lost 0 bases and 4 bases respectively, with 10 bases between them.